This TCR beta chain stems from a study of blood T cell repertoires in COVID-19 (dated by TCRdb to the early 2020s). The study in broad terms: Collaborator samples came from the United States, Italy and Spain and covered acute and convalescent phases of COVID-19. The prospective study material was composed of cDNA or gDNA derived from T cells, B-cell-depleted T cells, or PBMCs. The dataset comprised deeply sampled blood TCRbeta repertoires from subjects exposed to, actively infected with, or recovered from COVID-19. The repertoires were released in a freely available public database meant as a resource for research on the immune response to SARS-CoV-2. The samples were drawn from two sources: the first 160 participants of the ongoing ImmuneRACE study, and over 950 subjects contributed by 6 global collaborators. Nearly every sample came with metadata listing a de-identified subject ID, COVID-19 status, age in years and sex. Where HLA class I and class II types were available, the types were taken from metadata supplied by the sample provider, not from assay-based typing. The investigation overall reported the following: How much clinical and demographic metadata was included differed by source and by participant, and the metadata was provided uncurated.

With respect to this clone: This clone's antigen is unknown. Per-nucleotide qualities are absent, and no much larger clonotype sits a single base away.

TCRbeta CDR3 regions were amplified from genomic DNA by means of the immunoSEQ Assay, a bias-controlled multiplex PCR. The paper's processing steps were these. Nucleated cell counts per sample were estimated from amplification of reference gene primers within the assay. To quantify the absolute abundance of each unique TCRbeta CDR3 rearrangement, sequence reads were collapsed and filtered. For each sample, productive Simpson clonality was calculated by taking the square root of Simpson's diversity index across productive rearrangements. TCRdb carries this immuneACCESS record with in-frame sequences only. Its versions omit some clonotypes, under half of them owing to an unresolved V gene in the studies checked, with the rest unexplained. That table gives V, J and clone size, and the DNA gave D and trimming. The table for this sample lists more than 95,000 clones; 88% of them were counted only once. The ten largest clonotypes hold more than 1.5% of the sample.

The V end loses 3 bases and the J end loses 4 bases, and a stretch of 16 bases separates them. The CDR3 starts with the cysteine, ends with the phenylalanine, and has 16 residues. The CDR3 DNA has 48 bases and is translated from base 1. In the germline V gene, CDR1 corresponds to MNHNS and CDR2 to SASEGT. The collaborating institutions used their own protocols to collect whole blood in K2EDTA tubes. For TCRbeta analysis, collaborator samples were shipped as frozen whole blood, as isolated PBMCs, or as DNA extracted from either sample type. This chain joins TRBV6-1 to TRBJ1-5, and TRBD1 may be the D gene, going by 5 matching bases. The sequence was obtained from a human donor in a cohort sampled during active COVID-19. The sequenced material came from peripheral blood. The DNA sequence follows: TGTGCCAGCAGTGACCGGAGATGGGAGGGGAATCAGCCCCAGCATTTT. The resulting protein is CASSDRRWEGNQPQHF.